These T cell receptor beta chains were read from a single sample in a study of blood T cell repertoires in COVID-19. Generated by immunoSEQ multiplex PCR, the TCRdb table keeps only in-frame clones and is missing some. The table shows approximately 110,000 clones, with 81% occurring only once. The specimen was peripheral blood. These receptors were taken from a man older than 75 with acute or convalescent COVID-19. Both conserved end residues are part of each CDR3.

v_gene: TRBV6-6
CDR3aa: CASSYPTRGGIDTQYF

v_gene: TRBV3-1/TRBV3-2
CDR3aa: CASSQGQGALLYGYTF

v_gene: TRBV7-9
CDR3aa: CASSLTGGEQFF

v_gene: TRBV4-2
CDR3aa: CASSQALAGSYEQYF

v_gene: TRBV2
CDR3aa: CASRREQGSSGNTIYF

v_gene: TRBV5-4
CDR3aa: CASSWLTGTANYGYTF

v_gene: TRBV7-9
CDR3aa: CASSLVGVYGYTF

v_gene: TRBV5-1
CDR3aa: CASSLSAGGTTGELFF

v_gene: TRBV11-2
CDR3aa: CASSLGRGFIYTEAFF

v_gene: TRBV6-2/TRBV6-3
CDR3aa: CASSYTPTEKGLAGGFYEQYF